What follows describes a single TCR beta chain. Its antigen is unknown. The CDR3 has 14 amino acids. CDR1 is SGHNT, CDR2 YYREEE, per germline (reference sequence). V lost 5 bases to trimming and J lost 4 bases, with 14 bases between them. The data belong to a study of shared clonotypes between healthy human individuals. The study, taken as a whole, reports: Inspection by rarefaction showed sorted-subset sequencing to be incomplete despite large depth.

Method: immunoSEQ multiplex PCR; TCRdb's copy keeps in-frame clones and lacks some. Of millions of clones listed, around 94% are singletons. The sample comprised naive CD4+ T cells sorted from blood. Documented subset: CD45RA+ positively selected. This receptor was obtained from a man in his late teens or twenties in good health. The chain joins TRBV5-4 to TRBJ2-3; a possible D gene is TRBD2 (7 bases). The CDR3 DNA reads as TGTGCCAGCAGGGAGAGGGGGGGCTCAGATACGCAGTATTTT. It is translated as CASRERGGSDTQYF. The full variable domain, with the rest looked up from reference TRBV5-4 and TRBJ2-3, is ETGVTQSPTHLIKTRGQQVTLRCSSQSGHNTVSWYQQALGQGPQFIFQYYREEENGRGNFPPRFSGLQFPNYSSELNVNALELDDSALYLCASRERGGSDTQYFGPGTRLTVL.